A single sample is the source of the 17 T cell receptor beta chains below, sequenced in a study of identical twins' blood T cells (dated by TCRdb to 2013 to 2014). Libraries were built with 5' RACE. The listed sequencing device is Illumina Genome Analyzer IIx. TCRdb's own reprocessing of the public reads used fastp at Q25 and MiXCR and kept productive beta chains. Duplicate CDR3 protein sequences are folded into a single record with the most common DNA and genes. Across this sample there are hundreds of thousands of distinct CDR3 sequences, with more than 25% seen only once. Clones ranked in the top ten supply roughly 6.1% of the sample. Sequencing input: PBMCs. All receptors derive from a woman between 18 and 55 years old in good health.

This rearrangement joins TRBV7-4 to TRBJ1-1, with D unresolved. Germline-derived CDR1 and CDR2 are SGHVT and SQSDAQ. The CDR3 spans 16 residues. Trimming removed 2 bases at V and 4 bases at J, with 17 bases between. CDR3 amino acids: CASSLIFSGIGTEAFF. The CDR3 nucleotides read TGTGCCAGCAGCTTAATTTTCTCTGGGATCGGCACTGAAGCTTTCTTT.

This clonotype has just one count. The gene calls are TRBV2 and TRBJ2-3; possible D gene TRBD2, 5 bases. The length of the CDR3 is 15 residues. Trimming removed 2 bases from V and 7 bases from J, with 16 bases in between. Germline V CDR1 and CDR2: SNHLY, FYNNEI. The CDR3 is CASSETRSGLNTQYF. DNA for the CDR3: TGTGCCAGCAGTGAAACGAGGTCGGGGTTAAATACGCAGTATTTT.

The chain carries TRBV12-3 or TRBV12-4 and TRBJ2-1; D unresolved. V gave up 6 bases and J gave up 2 bases, with 14 bases separating them. The CDR3 sequence is 15 residues long. CDR3 amino acids: CASSFKGPTYNEQFF. The CDR3 nucleotides are TGTGCCAGCAGCTTTAAGGGTCCGACCTACAATGAGCAGTTCTTC.

There are many counts of this clonotype. The rearrangement links TRBV30 to TRBJ1-3; D possibly corresponds to TRBD1 (5 bases). V dropped 2 bases and J dropped 0 bases, with 8 bases sitting between them. The CDR3 length is 14 residues. The germline V gene encodes CDR1 GTSNPN and CDR2 SVGIG (reference sequence). CDR3 amino acids: CAWSLGVSGNTIYF. The CDR3 coding sequence is TGTGCCTGGAGTTTAGGGGTCTCTGGAAACACCATATATTTT.

The table lists this clonotype with a few counts. The CDR3 protein is CASRSQGIIYTF. CDR3 nucleotides: TGTGCCAGCAGAAGCCAAGGGATAATCTACACCTTC. V is TRBV6-6 and J is TRBJ1-2; D not certain. The V and J ends lost 6 bases and 10 bases respectively, with 15 bases between them. Germline V CDR1 and CDR2: MNHNY, SVGAGI (reference sequence). The length of the CDR3 is 12 residues.

This sequence joins TRBV5-1 and TRBJ1-6; TRBD1 is a possible D gene (6 bases). V shed 5 bases and J shed 7 bases, with 10 bases lying between them. The CDR3 has 13 amino acids. Germline V gene sequence: CDR1 SGHRS, CDR2 YFSETQ. In DNA form, the CDR3 reads TGCGCCAGCAGGACAGGTGAAAATTCACCCCTCCACTTT. This gives the protein CASRTGENSPLHF.

V and J are TRBV5-1 and TRBJ2-2; the D gene is possibly TRBD1 (6 bases). CDR3 length: 14 amino acids. Deletions cut 5 bases from V and 2 bases from J, with 10 bases between. CDR1 is SGHRS and CDR2 is YFSETQ in the germline V gene. The CDR3 DNA follows: TGCGCCAGCAGACAGGGCCACAACACCGGGGAGCTGTTTTTT. It codes for CASRQGHNTGELFF.

This clonotype has only a few counts. The rearrangement links TRBV9 to TRBJ1-4, with unresolved D. Germline V gives CDR1 SGDLS, CDR2 YYNGEE. V shed 3 bases and J shed 0 bases, with 6 bases lying between them. The CDR3 consists of 14 residues. The chain's CDR3 is CASSATATNEKLFF. CDR3 in DNA: TGTGCCAGCAGCGCCACGGCAACTAATGAAAAACTGTTTTTT.

Notes on this clonotype: A junction end diverges from the germline sequence, so it may reflect a read error. The chain links TRBV18 to TRBJ1-2, with no clear D. The CDR3 covers 14 residues. Per the germline V gene, CDR1 is KGHSH and CDR2 is LQKENI. Written as DNA, the CDR3 is TGTGTCAGCTCACCATCGCAGGAAAGTTTCGTCTACACCTTC. This codes for CVSSPSQESFVYTF.

This clonotype turned up a few times. The genes are TRBV6-5 and TRBJ1-4; D gene unclear. The CDR3 is 16 residues long. V was pared by 0 bases and J by 10 bases, with 18 bases between. Germline V gene sequence: CDR1 MNHEY, CDR2 SVGAGI. This CDR3 reads CASSYSNTLSGVKLFF. The CDR3 region has the DNA TGTGCCAGCAGTTACTCGAACACACTGTCGGGCGTAAAACTGTTTTTT.

The chain combines TRBV9 with TRBJ2-1, with D maybe TRBD1 (5 bases). The V and J ends lost 0 bases and 3 bases respectively, with 10 bases between them. This CDR3 comprises 15 residues. Germline CDR1 and CDR2: SGDLS and YYNGEE. The CDR3 here is CASSVEGKFYNEQFF. For the CDR3, the DNA is TGTGCCAGCAGCGTAGAGGGGAAGTTCTACAATGAGCAGTTCTTC.

The chain links TRBV2 to TRBJ2-1; no clear D. Germline V lookup: CDR1 SNHLY, CDR2 FYNNEI. There are 15 residues in the CDR3. V lost 2 bases and J lost 0, with 8 bases in between. The CDR3 sequence: CASSEIPSSYNEQFF. The CDR3 DNA reads TGTGCCAGCAGTGAAATCCCTAGCTCCTACAATGAGCAGTTCTTC.

The CDR3 sequence: CSVDAGQGAAATEAFF. The CDR3 region has the DNA TGCAGCGTTGACGCGGGACAGGGTGCGGCGGCCACTGAAGCTTTCTTT. The chain links TRBV29-1 to TRBJ1-1; TRBD1 aligns across 9 bases. CDR1 and CDR2 (germline): SQVTM, ANQGSEA. V lost 3 bases and J lost 4; bases outside the gene matches: 12. This CDR3 region has 16 residues.

Note on this clonotype: One end of the junction does not line up with germline, which may come from a read error. The rearrangement uses TRBV7-2 and TRBJ1-1; no clear D gene. Germline assignment: CDR1 SGHTA and CDR2 FQGNSA. The CDR3 totals 13 residues. CDR3 nucleotides: TGTGCCAGCAGCCGTACAGAGGAGACTGAATCTTTCTTT. It codes for CASSRTEETESFF.

A few counts support this clonotype. The chain joins TRBV2 to TRBJ1-3; 8 bases agree with TRBD1. This CDR3 is built from 15 residues. The V gene end was trimmed by 4 bases and the J gene end by 4 bases; junction bases not matched to a gene: 6. From germline, CDR1 is SNHLY and CDR2 FYNNEI. The DNA of the CDR3 is TGTGCCAGCAGTGTTCCAGGGGGCGACGGAAACACCATATATTTT. This sequence encodes CASSVPGGDGNTIYF.

The chain carries TRBV18 and TRBJ2-7; D not resolved. V was cut by 0 bases and J by 4 bases, with 16 bases left in between. This CDR3 spans 16 amino acids. CDR1 and CDR2 (germline): KGHSH, LQKENI. DNA for the CDR3: TGTGCCAGCTCACCACCGGGCGGCACCAAGAATTACGAGCAGTACTTC. Protein: CASSPPGGTKNYEQYF.

The gene calls are TRBV20-1 and TRBJ1-2; unclear D gene. The CDR3 sequence is 13 residues long. Germline lookup yields CDR1 DFQATT and CDR2 SNEGSKA (reference sequence). V shed 0 bases and J shed 6 bases, with 11 bases lying between them. The CDR3 loop is CSARDLSGNGYTF. In DNA, the CDR3 is TGCAGTGCTAGAGATTTATCGGGAAATGGCTACACCTTC.